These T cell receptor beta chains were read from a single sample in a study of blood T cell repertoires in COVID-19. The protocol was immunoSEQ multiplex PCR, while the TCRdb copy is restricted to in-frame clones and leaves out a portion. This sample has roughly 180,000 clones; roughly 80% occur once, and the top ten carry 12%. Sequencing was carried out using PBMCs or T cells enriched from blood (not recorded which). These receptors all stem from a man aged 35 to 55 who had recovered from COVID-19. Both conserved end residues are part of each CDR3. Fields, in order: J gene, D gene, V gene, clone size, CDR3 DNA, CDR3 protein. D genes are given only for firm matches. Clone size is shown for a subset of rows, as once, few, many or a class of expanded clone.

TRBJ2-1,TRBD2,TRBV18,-,TGTGCCAGCTCACCAGGACTAGAGGGCAATGAGCAGTTCTTC,CASSPGLEGNEQFF
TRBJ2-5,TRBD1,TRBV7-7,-,TGTGCTAGCAGCTTAACCCAGGGACAGGGGCAAGAGACCCAGTACTTC,CASSLTQGQGQETQYF
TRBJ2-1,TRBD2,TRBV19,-,TGTGCCAGTAGTAGCTCCACTAGCGGGGTATACAATGAGCAGTTCTTC,CASSSSTSGVYNEQFF
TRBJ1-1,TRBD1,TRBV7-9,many,TGTGCCAGCAGCTCCCCCTTAGGGACAGGTGGGGCTGAAGCTTTCTTT,CASSSPLGTGGAEAFF
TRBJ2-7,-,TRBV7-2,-,TGTGCCAGCAGCTTAGGTCAAACAACCTCCTACGAGCAGTACTTC,CASSLGQTTSYEQYF
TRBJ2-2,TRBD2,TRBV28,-,TGTGCCAGCAGTTCGGTGGGACTAGCGGGAGGGCACGGGGAGCTGTTTTTT,CASSSVGLAGGHGELFF
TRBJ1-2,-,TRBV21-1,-,TGTGCCAGCAGCAAAAGTGGATTGCCAGGGAAAGCTAACTATGGCTACACCTTC,CASSKSGLPGKANYGYTF
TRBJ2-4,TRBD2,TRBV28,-,TGTGCCAGCAGTTTACACACCCTGAGCGGGAGCCGGAACATTCAGTACTTC,CASSLHTLSGSRNIQYF
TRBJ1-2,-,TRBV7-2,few,TGTGCCAGCAGCTCCGGGAGGGGGGACTATGGCTACACCTTC,CASSSGRGDYGYTF
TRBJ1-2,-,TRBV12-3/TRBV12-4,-,TGTGCCAGCAGTTTACAGGGGCCCTATGGCTACACCTTC,CASSLQGPYGYTF
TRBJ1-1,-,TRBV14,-,TGTGCCAGCAGCCTGGTACAGGGCACTGAAGCTTTCTTT,CASSLVQGTEAFF
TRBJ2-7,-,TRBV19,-,TGTGCCAGTAGCACTACAAGGGGGGAGCAGTACTTC,CASSTTRGEQYF
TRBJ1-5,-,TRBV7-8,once,TGTGCCAGCAGCCGACAGAGCAATCAGCCCCAGCATTTT,CASSRQSNQPQHF
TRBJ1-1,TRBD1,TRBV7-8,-,TGTGCCAGCAGCCCGCGCAGGGGGTTCAGTGAAGCTTTCTTT,CASSPRRGFSEAFF
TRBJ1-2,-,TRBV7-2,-,TGTGCCAGCAGCTTAGGGTCCAGGGGCCGGAACGGCTACACCTTC,CASSLGSRGRNGYTF
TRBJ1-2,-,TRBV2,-,TGTGCCAGCAGTGAACGACAGGTCTATGGCTACACCTTC,CASSERQVYGYTF
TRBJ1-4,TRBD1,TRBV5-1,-,TGCGCCCAAAATCGGGGGACAGGGTATGAAAAACTGTTTTTT,CAQNRGTGYEKLFF